The 30 T cell receptor beta chains in this list originate from one sample, sequenced in a study of shared clonotypes between healthy human individuals (dated by TCRdb to about 2020). Libraries were built with the immunoSEQ multiplex PCR assay. The table comes from immuneACCESS by way of TCRdb, which keeps in-frame sequences with V and J called. Part of the clones is missing from these tables; in studies checked, under half for an unresolved V gene and the rest for unknown reasons. The sample table contains 2 million to 3 million clones; only one count was recorded for 85% to 95% of them. Of the sample, roughly 0.14% falls within the top ten clones. Sequencing input: naive CD4+ T cells sorted from blood. This specimen's cell subset or site label, per the study, means: CD45RA+ positively selected. The source is a man aged 18 to 29 in good health.

This clone has a handful of counts. The chain employs TRBV28 and TRBJ1-5, with D maybe TRBD1 (6 bases). The CDR3 loop spans 16 amino acids. Between the trimmed V and J ends, which lost 5 bases and 2 bases, there was a span of 16 bases. Germline CDR1 MDHEN, CDR2 SYDVKM. The chain's CDR3 is CASSVTQGSGNQPQHF. CDR3 bases: TGTGCCAGCAGTGTAACCCAGGGGTCGGGCAATCAGCCCCAGCATTTT.

With regard to this clone: Other DNA sequences of this sample code for an identical CDR3. This chain links TRBV10-3 with TRBJ1-4; D is unclear. V was trimmed by 0 bases and J by 8 bases, leaving 4 bases between them. The CDR3 extends over 12 amino acids. In germline, CDR1 is ENHRY, CDR2 SYGVKD. The CDR3 loop reads CAISESSEKLFF. In DNA form, the CDR3 reads TGTGCCATCAGTGAGTCTAGCGAAAAACTGTTTTTT.

As concerns this clone: Distinct nucleotide sequences in the sample also encode this CDR3. This chain uses TRBV5-1 with TRBJ1-1; D gene ambiguous. Per germline, CDR1 SGHRS and CDR2 YFSETQ. The CDR3 runs to 13 residues. Trimming stripped 0 bases from V and 3 bases from J, with 6 bases between. The CDR3 region is CASSLAGYTEAFF. CDR3 in DNA: TGCGCCAGCAGCTTGGCCGGGTACACTGAAGCTTTCTTT.

In regard to this clone: Other DNA sequences of this sample code for an identical CDR3. The rearrangement uses TRBV6-5 and TRBJ2-7; the D gene is possibly TRBD1 (5 bases). There are 15 residues in the CDR3. Germline-derived CDR1 and CDR2 are MNHEY and SVGAGI. The V and J ends lost 0 bases and 2 bases respectively, with 11 bases between them. In DNA form, the CDR3 reads TGTGCCAGCAGTTACTCAGCAGGGCCCACCTACGAGCAGTACTTC. This sequence encodes CASSYSAGPTYEQYF.

The count of this clone is one. The gene calls are TRBV14 and TRBJ2-2; 7 bases agree with TRBD2. The CDR3 covers 17 residues. The V gene's germline CDR1 is SGHDN and CDR2 FVKESK. V lost 3 bases and J lost 1; bases outside the gene matches: 8. The CDR3 loop is CASSHGLLAGNTGELFF. The CDR3 DNA is TGTGCCAGCAGCCACGGCCTTTTAGCGGGGAACACCGGGGAGCTGTTTTTT. The variable domain in full, with the rest retrieved from reference TRBV14 and TRBJ2-2, is EAGVTQFPSHSVIEKGQTVTLRCDPISGHDNLYWYRRVMGKEIKFLLHFVKESKQDESGMPNNRFLAERTGGTYSTLKVQPAELEDSGVYFCASSHGLLAGNTGELFFGEGSRLTVL.

The rearrangement links TRBV29-1 to TRBJ2-2, with 9 bases matching TRBD1. The CDR3 loop spans 17 amino acids. Germline loops: CDR1 SQVTM, CDR2 ANQGSEA. The V segment lost 6 bases and the J segment 2 bases; nucleotides outside the gene matches: 13. The CDR3: CSVAFRQGVHNTGELFF. The CDR3 DNA is TGCAGCGTAGCCTTTAGACAGGGGGTTCATAACACCGGGGAGCTGTTTTTT.

This clone was recorded once. V usage is TRBV30 and J usage is TRBJ1-5; 7 nucleotides align to TRBD1. With V trimmed by 2 bases and J by 2 bases, 9 bases remained unmatched. This CDR3 is built from 16 residues. Germline V gives CDR1 GTSNPN, CDR2 SVGIG (reference sequence). This chain's CDR3 is CAWSLRGRAGNQPQHF. CDR3 DNA sequence: TGTGCCTGGAGTCTAAGGGGGCGGGCCGGCAATCAGCCCCAGCATTTT.

In this sample, this clone turned up a few times. The V and J genes are TRBV2 and TRBJ1-1; possibly TRBD1 for D (5 bases). V lost 6 bases and J lost 0, with 8 bases in between. Germline lookup yields CDR1 SNHLY and CDR2 FYNNEI. CDR3 length equals 13 residues. The DNA of the CDR3 is TGTGCCAGCAGCCAGGACATGAACACTGAAGCTTTCTTT. It codes for CASSQDMNTEAFF.

The rearrangement links TRBV30 to TRBJ2-7; 13 bases agree with TRBD2. CDR1 and CDR2 (germline): GTSNPN, SVGIG (reference sequence). The CDR3 loop spans 16 amino acids. V gave up 5 bases and J gave up 0 bases; unmatched junction bases: 7. The CDR3 DNA reads as TGTGCCTGGCATCGGACTAGCGGGAGAGTCTCCTACGAGCAGTACTTC. Encoded protein: CAWHRTSGRVSYEQYF. Full variable domain (outside the CDR3, taken from reference TRBV30 and TRBJ2-7): SQTIHQWPATLVQPVGSPLSLECTVEGTSNPNLYWYRQAAGRGLQLLFYSVGIGQISSEVPQNLSASRPQDRQFILSSKKLLLSDSGFYLCAWHRTSGRVSYEQYFGPGTRLTVT.

V and J are TRBV6-1 and TRBJ1-6; 7 bases are a match to TRBD1. Trimming at V came to 2 bases and at J to 6 bases, leaving 13 bases not matched to a gene. CDR1 is MNHNS, CDR2 SASEGT, per germline. The CDR3 consists of 18 residues. The CDR3 nucleotides are TGTGCCAGCAGTGAATTGTGGCAGGAGGGGGCAGGTAATTCACCCCTCCACTTT. Its protein product is CASSELWQEGAGNSPLHF.

V and J are TRBV5-4 and TRBJ2-7, with D possibly being TRBD1 or TRBD2 (5 bases each). With 4 bases removed from V and 0 bases from J, the gap between germline ends came to 14 bases. This CDR3 has 15 residues. Germline CDR1 SGHNT, CDR2 YYREEE (reference sequence). The CDR3 spells CASSPPGRPSYEQYF. The CDR3, as DNA: TGTGCCAGCAGCCCTCCGGGACGGCCCTCCTACGAGCAGTACTTC.

The chain combines TRBV5-1 with TRBJ2-1; D ambiguous. V was cut by 0 bases and J by 3 bases, with 10 bases left in between. In germline, CDR1 is SGHRS, CDR2 YFSETQ. This CDR3 is 15 amino acids long. CDR3 protein: CASSLEGNLYNEQFF. As DNA, the CDR3 is TGCGCCAGCAGCTTGGAAGGGAATCTCTACAATGAGCAGTTCTTC.

This CDR3 is CASSRLAASTDTQYF. The DNA for the CDR3 is TGTGCCAGCAGCAGATTAGCGGCTAGCACAGATACGCAGTATTTT. This chain connects TRBV25-1 to TRBJ2-3; TRBD2 is a possible D gene (6 bases). Germline CDR1 MGHDK, CDR2 SYGVNS. This CDR3 has 15 amino acids. Trimming took 6 bases from V and 0 from J, leaving 13 bases between them.

This clone was found once. V gene TRBV6-6 combines with J gene TRBJ1-4; TRBD1 aligns across 12 bases. CDR3 length equals 14 residues. The germline V gene encodes CDR1 MNHNY and CDR2 SVGAGI (reference sequence). Unmatched junction bases numbered 3, after V lost 6 bases and J lost 7 bases. The CDR3 nucleotides read TGTGCCAGCAGGGGACAGGGGGCGGGTGAAAAACTGTTTTTT. The encoded protein is CASRGQGAGEKLFF.

The V gene is TRBV5-1, the J gene TRBJ2-5; 8 bases are shared with TRBD2. Germline CDR1 reads SGHRS; CDR2 reads YFSETQ. The ends lost 5 bases at V and 5 bases at J; junction bases unmatched: 8. This CDR3 comprises 14 residues. CDR3 sequence reads: CASSLSGGGETQYF. DNA for the CDR3: TGCGCCAGCAGTCTCAGCGGGGGCGGTGAGACCCAGTACTTC.

This chain links TRBV28 with TRBJ1-2, with 9 bases identical to TRBD1. V lost 6 bases and J lost 7; bases outside the gene matches: 15. CDR3 length equals 16 residues. Per germline, CDR1 MDHEN and CDR2 SYDVKM. CDR3 nucleotides: TGTGCCAGCAGCAATTATGGGGGGACAGGGTCCGCTGGCTACACCTTC. Translated, it gives CASSNYGGTGSAGYTF.

V usage is TRBV6-1 and J usage is TRBJ2-7; 10 nucleotides match TRBD2. J was trimmed by 4 bases and V by 4 bases; bases with no gene match: 4. Germline-derived CDR1 and CDR2 are MNHNS and SASEGT. This CDR3 is 14 amino acids long. CDR3 protein: CASSVSGRAYEQYF. CDR3 nucleotide sequence: TGTGCCAGCAGTGTGAGCGGGAGGGCGTACGAGCAGTACTTC.

This clone appeared once. The chain employs TRBV6-5 and TRBJ1-2, with D perhaps matching TRBD1 (5 bases). Germline V gene sequence: CDR1 MNHEY, CDR2 SVGAGI. The CDR3 has 15 residues. V was clipped by 0 bases and J by 4 bases, with 12 bases between them. The CDR3: CASSYSEWGSYGYTF. The CDR3 DNA sequence: TGTGCCAGCAGTTACTCTGAATGGGGGTCCTATGGCTACACCTTC.

The chain couples TRBV28 to TRBJ2-4, with D tentatively TRBD1 (6 bases). This CDR3 has 15 residues. Germline loops: CDR1 MDHEN, CDR2 SYDVKM. Trimming took 5 bases from V and 1 from J, leaving 12 bases between them. The CDR3 spells CASSRGGTAKNIQYF. The CDR3 DNA reads as TGTGCCAGCAGTCGAGGGGGTACGGCCAAAAACATTCAGTACTTC.

The genes are TRBV18 and TRBJ1-2; D is ambiguous. V lost 1 base and J 1 base, leaving 10 bases between the germline ends. The CDR3 runs to 15 residues. Germline V gives CDR1 KGHSH, CDR2 LQKENI. CDR3 DNA sequence: TGTGCCAGCTCACCACTCCCCAGCAATAACTATGGCTACACCTTC. The encoded protein is CASSPLPSNNYGYTF.

The chain is built from TRBV19 and TRBJ2-2; 9 nucleotides match TRBD1. The germline V gene encodes CDR1 LNHDA and CDR2 SQIVND (reference sequence). The V and J ends lost 5 bases and 6 bases, in that order; junction bases with no gene match: 10. This CDR3 has 16 residues. The CDR3 spells CASSADRGMSAGELFF. The CDR3 coding sequence is TGTGCCAGTAGTGCGGACAGGGGTATGAGTGCCGGGGAGCTGTTTTTT.

This chain uses TRBV7-2 with TRBJ2-7; D perhaps matches TRBD1 (5 bases). CDR3 length equals 11 residues. Germline V lookup: CDR1 SGHTA, CDR2 FQGNSA. V was pared by 5 bases and J by 7 bases, with 9 bases between. CDR3 region: CASSLRQEQYF. CDR3 DNA: TGTGCCAGCAGCCTTCGACAGGAGCAGTACTTC.

This clone was seen only a few times. The chain is built from TRBV5-6 and TRBJ1-2; TRBD1 is a possible D gene (5 bases). V lost 3 bases and J lost 2, with 8 bases in between. The CDR3 loop spans 13 amino acids. Germline assignment: CDR1 SGHDT and CDR2 YYEEEE. CDR3 sequence: CASSYSGNYGYTF. The CDR3 DNA reads TGTGCCAGCAGCTACTCAGGGAACTATGGCTACACCTTC.

V is TRBV9 and J is TRBJ2-7, with no clear D. Germline loops: CDR1 SGDLS, CDR2 YYNGEE. V was pared by 4 bases and J by 3 bases, with 17 bases between. The CDR3 runs to 15 residues. The CDR3 DNA is TGTGCCAGCAGCCCAGACGGGCTCCAAGGCTACGAGCAGTACTTC. Amino acids: CASSPDGLQGYEQYF.

V is TRBV9 and J is TRBJ2-7; 7 bases match TRBD2. V shed 1 base and J 5 bases; nucleotides not matched to a gene: 12. CDR1 and CDR2 (germline): SGDLS, YYNGEE. The CDR3 loop spans 16 amino acids. The CDR3 nucleotides read TGTGCCAGCAGCGTAACCCCCGGGCGGGAGCGGAACGAGCAGTACTTC. It is translated as CASSVTPGRERNEQYF.

As concerns this clone: Other nucleotide sequences from this sample produce the same CDR3. The V gene is TRBV7-2, the J gene TRBJ2-5; the D is unclear. CDR3 length equals 13 residues. The V end was cut by 5 bases, the J end by 3 bases, with 10 bases between. Germline-derived CDR1 and CDR2 are SGHTA and FQGNSA. The DNA for the CDR3 is TGTGCCAGCAGCCCTAGAACCGAAGAGACCCAGTACTTC. Translated, it gives CASSPRTEETQYF.

J is TRBJ2-5 and V is TRBV5-1; a weak D match, TRBD1 (6 bases). Trimming took 2 bases from V and 5 from J, leaving 16 bases between them. This CDR3 region has 15 residues. Germline assignment: CDR1 SGHRS and CDR2 YFSETQ. CDR3 in amino acids: CASSLTGPSGETQYF. DNA of the CDR3: TGCGCCAGCAGCTTAACAGGGCCCTCTGGGGAGACCCAGTACTTC.

The V and J genes are TRBV18 and TRBJ1-1; no definite D call. Germline-derived CDR1 and CDR2 are KGHSH and LQKENI. The CDR3 loop spans 16 amino acids. Trimming left V 0 bases short and J 4 bases short, with 15 bases between. In nucleotides, the CDR3 is TGTGCCAGCTCACCACCGGTTAGGTGGACGCTCACTGAAGCTTTCTTT. Amino acid sequence: CASSPPVRWTLTEAFF. Supplemented by reference TRBV18 and TRBJ1-1, the full variable domain reads NAGVMQNPRHLVRRRGQEARLRCSPMKGHSHVYWYRQLPEEGLKFMVYLQKENIIDESGMPKERFSAEFPKEGPSILRIQQVVRGDSAAYFCASSPPVRWTLTEAFFGQGTRLTVV.

The V gene is TRBV11-2, the J gene TRBJ2-1, with 7 bases lining up with TRBD2. The CDR3 runs to 16 residues. After removal of 1 base from V and 6 bases from J, the junction contained 9 bases not matched to a gene. Germline values: CDR1 SGHAT, CDR2 FQNNGV. The CDR3: CASSLAGGSIGNEQFF. The CDR3 bases are TGTGCCAGCAGCTTAGCGGGCGGGAGCATCGGCAATGAGCAGTTCTTC. Variable domain in full (rest from reference TRBV11-2 and TRBJ2-1): EAGVAQSPRYKIIEKRQSVAFWCNPISGHATLYWYQQILGQGPKLLIQFQNNGVVDDSQLPKDRFSAERLKGVDSTLKIQPAKLEDSAVYLCASSLAGGSIGNEQFFGPGTRLTVL.

V is TRBV5-1 and J is TRBJ1-2; D is perhaps TRBD1 (5 bases). The CDR3 consists of 16 residues. CDR1 and CDR2 from the germline V gene are SGHRS and YFSETQ. The V end lost 4 bases, the J end lost 0 bases, and 16 bases lay between the germline ends. CDR3 residues: CASSPSSGTSNYGYTF. The CDR3 bases are TGCGCCAGCAGCCCCTCCTCCGGGACCTCTAACTATGGCTACACCTTC.